A single sample gave rise to the 28 T cell receptor delta chains below, sequenced in a study of gamma delta lymphoproliferative disorders and STAT genes. TCRdb fed the multiplex PCR reads into CATT to redo clone calling. The data show approximately 1,100 delta-chain clones, 2.4% seen once. PBMCs from patients and controls supplied the genomic DNA for sequencing. What was sequenced was blood. The receptors were gathered from a human donor in good health.

This clone was detected only a few times. The translation of this DNA and the TCRdb protein of a much larger clone differ at residue 14, probably owing to a read error; the protein shown here is translated from the DNA. This chain connects TRDV3 to TRDJ1; D possibly corresponds to TRDD3 (8 bases). The CDR3 totals 16 residues. CDR1 and CDR2 (germline): TVYSNPD, GDNSRS (reference sequence). CDR3 nucleotides: TGTGCCTTTGTTGTTCCTACTGGGGGGATTGCCGATAAACCCATCTTT. Translating gives CAFVVPTGGIADKPIF. Complete variable domain (other parts from reference TRDV3 and TRDJ1): CDKVTQSSPDQTVASGSEVVLLCTYDTVYSNPDLFWYRIRPDYSFQFVFYGDNSRSEGADFTQGRFSVKHILTQKAFHLVISPVRTEDSATYYCAFVVPTGGIADKPIFGKGTRVTVEP.

This clone occurred a few times. The protein that TCRdb holds for this DNA derives from a much larger clone and differs from the translated DNA at residue 18, which likely indicates a read error; the protein shown here is translated from the DNA. This chain uses TRDV1 with TRDJ1, with TRDD3 matching over 13 bases. Germline V gene sequence: CDR1 TSWWSYY, CDR2 QGS. The CDR3 contains 21 residues. The CDR3 loop reads CALGEVPYPYWGIRYTDNLIF. DNA for the CDR3: TGTGCTCTTGGGGAAGTTCCCTACCCTTACTGGGGGATACGGTACACCGATAATCTCATCTTT.

This clone was observed a handful of times. A far more abundant clone sits one base away, making this likely a read error. Because the CDR3's place on the DNA is in doubt, the DNA is left out and the CDR3 is given as listed by TCRdb. This chain links TRAV29/DV5 with TRDJ3; the D call of TRDD3 is as the table states it, not checked on the DNA. CDR1 and CDR2 (germline): NSMFDY, ISSIKDK. The length of the CDR3 is 20 amino acids, counting both ends. The chain's CDR3 is CSVLLCSTLDTPWDTRQMFF.

This clone turned up a few times. TCRdb pairs this DNA with a much larger clone's protein that differs at residue 3, likely a read error; the protein shown was translated from the DNA. V gene TRDV1 combines with J gene TRDJ1; weak D call: TRDD3 (6 bases). The germline V gene encodes CDR1 TSWWSYY and CDR2 QGS. This CDR3 has 17 residues. The CDR3 loop is CAPGELYDLLFTDKLIF. Written as DNA, the CDR3 is TGTGCTCCTGGGGAACTCTACGACCTACTGTTCACCGATAAACTCATCTTT.

About this clone: The TCRdb protein comes from a much larger clone and disagrees with this DNA's translation at residue 16, likely due to a read error; the protein given here is derived from the DNA. CDR3 in DNA: TGTGCTCTTGGGGACCCTTCCTACCTCCCATGGGGGAATATCGATAGACTCATCTTT. This sequence encodes CALGDPSYLPWGNIDRLIF. The rearrangement uses TRDV1 and TRDJ1; TRDD2 agrees at 9 bases. Per germline, CDR1 TSWWSYY and CDR2 QGS. The CDR3 extends over 19 amino acids.

As to this clone: This is likely an artifact of a read error, given a far larger clone one base away. Other DNA sequences in this sample translate to the same CDR3. V gene TRDV3 combines with J gene TRDJ1; 11 nucleotides agree with TRDD3. The V segment lost 2 bases and the J segment 1 base; nucleotides outside the gene matches: 15. Germline assignment: CDR1 TVYSNPD and CDR2 GDNSRS (reference sequence). The CDR3 extends over 18 amino acids. The DNA of the CDR3 is TGTGCCTTTGTTCCTGGGGGATACCTTTATCGCTTCACCGATAAACTCATCTTT. It is translated as CAFVPGGYLYRFTDKLIF.

This clone was picked up a small number of times. A far larger clone is a single base away, which makes a read error likely. The sample has other DNA sequences that encode this CDR3 too. The chain combines TRDV3 with TRDJ1, with TRDD3 matching over 11 bases. This CDR3 is built from 19 residues. Germline V lookup: CDR1 TVYSNPD, CDR2 GDNSRS (reference sequence). The CDR3 DNA sequence: TGTGCCGTGAGGCCTTCCCGTGACGGCTGGGGGATACTAGCCGATAAGCTCATCTTT. This codes for CAVRPSRDGWGILADKLIF.

This clone is medium-sized (0.01 to 0.1%) in the sample. Only one base separates this from a far larger clonotype, so it likely reflects a read error. The V and J genes are TRDV2 and TRDJ1; 8 positions agree with TRDD3. The CDR3 contains 19 residues. Germline CDR1 is GEAIGNYY and CDR2 is EKD. J gave up 3 bases and V 2 bases, and 19 bases lay outside the gene matches. The CDR3 nucleotides are TGTGCCTGTGACAAAATTCCCTTGGGGGATCGAAAACCCGCCGATAAACTCATCTTT. Amino acids: CACDKIPLGDRKPADKLIF.

This clone was found a few times. The protein TCRdb gives is from a much larger clone and does not agree with this DNA's translation at residue 17, likely a read error; the protein shown here comes from the DNA. V usage is TRDV1 and J usage is TRDJ1; TRDD2 matches 9 bases. Germline CDR1 and CDR2: TSWWSYY and QGS. CDR3 length: 19 residues. This CDR3 is CALGDPSYLPWGNIDKFIF. As DNA, the CDR3 is TGTGCTCTTGGGGACCCTTCCTACCTCCCATGGGGGAATATCGATAAATTCATCTTT.

This clone was recorded a few times. With a far larger clone one base away, a read error is the likely cause. The sample carries other DNA sequences with the same CDR3. This sequence joins TRDV2 and TRDJ1; 8 nucleotides align to TRDD3. The V and J ends lost 1 base and 2 bases, in that order; junction bases with no gene match: 8. From germline, CDR1 is GEAIGNYY and CDR2 EKD. The CDR3 is made up of 16 amino acids. As DNA, the CDR3 is TGTGCCTGTGACACGGCCTGGGGGAACCATACCGATAAACTCATCTTT. It specifies CACDTAWGNHTDKLIF.

This clone occurred a few times. The TCRdb protein, from a much larger clone, departs from this DNA's translation at residue 9, likely by read error; the protein shown derives from the DNA. The rearrangement links TRDV2 to TRDJ1; tentatively, D is TRDD3 (5 bases). Germline V CDR1 and CDR2: GEAIGNYY, EKD. The CDR3 has 15 residues. With 0 bases removed from V and 0 bases from J, the gap between germline ends came to 10 bases. CDR3 amino acids: CACDTAGPYTDKLIF. For the CDR3, the DNA is TGTGCCTGTGACACCGCTGGGCCTTACACCGATAAACTCATCTTT.

As to this clone: A far larger clone is one base from this, pointing to a likely read error. This sample also contains other DNA sequences that code for the same CDR3. V and J are TRDV1 and TRDJ1, with TRDD3 as a possible D gene (5 bases). Trimming took off 3 bases at V and 0 bases at J, with 26 bases between the two ends. This CDR3 contains 20 residues. Germline values: CDR1 TSWWSYY, CDR2 QGS. Here the CDR3 DNA reads TGTGCTCTTGGGGAGAGGCTCGGGGGGCCCTCGGGGCCTTACACCGATAAACTCATCTTT. This gives the protein CALGERLGGPSGPYTDKLIF.

This rearrangement joins TRDV1 to TRDJ1, with TRDD3 as a possible D gene (5 bases). Deletions cut 5 bases from V and 0 bases from J, with 19 bases between. Germline V CDR1 and CDR2: TSWWSYY, QGS. There are 17 residues in the CDR3. The CDR3, as DNA: TGTGCTCTTGGGAACCCCGTGATGAGGGATCACACCGATAAACTCATCTTT. Translating gives CALGNPVMRDHTDKLIF.

This clone was seen a handful of times. TCRdb lists the protein of a much larger clone for this DNA, which differs at residue 6, so this is likely a read error; the protein given here is translated from the DNA itself. This chain joins TRDV3 and TRDJ1; 11 nucleotides match TRDD3. CDR3 length: 19 amino acids. The ends lost 5 bases at V and 3 bases at J; junction bases unmatched: 23. Germline CDR1 and CDR2: TVYSNPD and GDNSRS (reference sequence). CDR3: CAVRPCRDGWGILADKLIF. The CDR3 DNA reads TGTGCCGTGAGGCCTTGCCGTGACGGCTGGGGGATACTAGCCGATAAACTCATCTTT. Full variable domain (rest looked up from reference TRDV3 and TRDJ1): CDKVTQSSPDQTVASGSEVVLLCTYDTVYSNPDLFWYRIRPDYSFQFVFYGDNSRSEGADFTQGRFSVKHILTQKAFHLVISPVRTEDSATYYCAVRPCRDGWGILADKLIFGKGTRVTVEP.

This clone showed up just a few times. The protein in TCRdb stems from a much larger clone and differs at residue 9 from this DNA's translation, likely a read error; here the protein is translated from the DNA. The genes are TRDV1 and TRDJ1, with D unclear. CDR3 size: 20 residues. In germline, CDR1 is TSWWSYY, CDR2 QGS. V lost 2 bases, J lost 0 bases, and 25 bases lay in between. The CDR3 region is CALGERLGRPSGPYTDKLIF. CDR3 DNA sequence: TGTGCTCTTGGGGAAAGGCTCGGGAGGCCCTCGGGGCCTTACACCGATAAACTCATCTTT.

A remark on this clone: The TCRdb record carries a much larger clone's protein, which differs from this DNA's translation at residue 9; a read error is the likely cause, and the protein listed here is the DNA translation. V gene TRDV1 combines with J gene TRDJ1, with D maybe TRDD3 (6 bases). Germline V gives CDR1 TSWWSYY, CDR2 QGS. The CDR3 covers 15 residues. Trimming removed 9 bases at V and 7 bases at J, with 24 bases between. The CDR3 loop is CALVQYWVAGSKLIF. In DNA form, the CDR3 reads TGTGCTCTAGTACAGTACTGGGTCGCCGGGTCTAAACTCATCTTT.

This clone has a handful of counts. The protein held in TCRdb is that of a much larger clone and does not match this DNA's translation at residue 10, likely because of a read error; the protein shown is translated from the DNA. This chain links TRDV1 with TRDJ1; maybe TRDD3 (6 bases). V lost 9 bases and J 7 bases, leaving 24 bases between the germline ends. The length of the CDR3 is 15 residues. In germline, CDR1 is TSWWSYY, CDR2 QGS. The CDR3 nucleotides read TGTGCTCTAGTACAGTACTGGGTCCCCTGGTCTAAACTCATCTTT. It codes for CALVQYWVPWSKLIF.

Note on this clone: TCRdb shows a much larger clone's protein in place of this DNA's translation, and the two differ at residue 8, likely through a read error; the protein shown is translated from the DNA. In nucleotides, the CDR3 is TGTGCTCTTGGGGACCCCGGCTTTCCCCAGCCCCCGTACTGGGGGTTTTTTTCCGATAAACTCATCTTT. This gives the protein CALGDPGFPQPPYWGFFSDKLIF. This chain links TRDV1 with TRDJ1; the match to TRDD3 covers 8 bases. Germline assignment: CDR1 TSWWSYY and CDR2 QGS. The CDR3 spans 23 residues. J was trimmed by 3 bases and V by 3 bases; bases with no gene match: 30.

This clone was seen a handful of times. The translation of this DNA and the TCRdb protein of a much larger clone differ at residue 10, probably owing to a read error; the protein shown here is translated from the DNA. The rearrangement links TRDV1 to TRDJ1; D is possibly TRDD2 (6 bases). The CDR3 loop spans 21 amino acids. Germline lookup yields CDR1 TSWWSYY and CDR2 QGS. Trimming removed 0 bases from V and 2 bases from J, with 28 bases in between. The CDR3 DNA sequence: TGTGCTCTTGGGGAACTACGTCTTCCTGCCTTGCGGTGGGAGAAGACCGATAAACTCATCTTT. This sequence encodes CALGELRLPALRWEKTDKLIF.

This clone was observed a handful of times. TCRdb assigns this DNA the protein of a much larger clone, which departs from its translation at residue 7; this likely reflects a read error, and the protein shown comes from translating the DNA. This chain links TRDV1 with TRDJ1; D call uncertain. The germline V gene has CDR1 TSWWSYY and CDR2 QGS. Deletions cut 9 bases from V and 7 bases from J, with 24 bases between. The CDR3 has 15 amino acids. CDR3 sequence: CALVQYQVPGSKLIF. DNA for the CDR3: TGTGCTCTAGTACAGTACCAGGTCCCCGGGTCTAAACTCATCTTT.

V is TRDV2 and J is TRDJ1, with 13 bases fitting TRDD3. The CDR3 is 18 amino acids. Germline loops: CDR1 GEAIGNYY, CDR2 EKD. J lost 2 bases, V lost 0 bases, and 8 bases had no gene match. CDR3 sequence (DNA): TGTGCCTGTGACACCGTACTGGGGGATACGCGCCTGACCGATAAACTCATCTTT. It translates to CACDTVLGDTRLTDKLIF.

This clone has a count of ten or more. For the J gene the call is TRDJ1; the V gene lacks a call; the table's D gene call, TRDD3, was not cross checked with the DNA. The CDR3 extends over 20 amino acids. CDR3 sequence (DNA): TGTGCCTCCCTACGAAGTACTGGGGGATCTTACCTCCCGTACACCGATAAACTCATCTTT. It yields the protein CASLRSTGGSYLPYTDKLIF.

For this clone: A read error is the likely source, as a far larger clone sits one nucleotide away. Other DNA sequences within the sample encode an identical CDR3. This chain uses TRDV3 with TRDJ1; 11 bases fit TRDD3. The CDR3 contains 16 residues. Germline assignment: CDR1 TVYSNPD and CDR2 GDNSRS (reference sequence). The DNA of the CDR3 is TGTGCCTTCCCAGGGGGCCTGGGGGATACAACCGATAAGCTCATCTTT. Its protein product is CAFPGGLGDTTDKLIF.

This clone was counted at least ten times. A far larger clone is one base from this, pointing to a likely read error. No DNA is shown, since the ends of the CDR3 on it are uncertain; the CDR3 is the one TCRdb lists. The chain joins TRAV29/DV5 to TRDJ3; TRDD3 is taken as the D call from the table, unchecked against the DNA. CDR1 is NSMFDY, CDR2 ISSIKDK, per germline. The CDR3 numbers 20 amino acids, ends counted. This CDR3 is CSVLLCGTLDTPWDTRQMFF.

The V and J genes are TRDV3 and TRDJ1; unclear D gene. Trimming took off 0 bases at V and 7 bases at J, with 12 bases between the two ends. The V gene's germline CDR1 is TVYSNPD and CDR2 GDNSRS (reference sequence). This CDR3 has 12 amino acids. In nucleotides, the CDR3 is TGTGCCTTTAGGTTCCAGCCACTTAAACTCATCTTT. Translation gives CAFRFQPLKLIF.

This clone occurred a few times. This likely reflects a read error, since a far larger clone is one base away. Distinct nucleotide sequences in the sample also encode this CDR3. CDR3 protein: CACDTAWGNHTDKLIF. In DNA form, the CDR3 reads TGTGCCTGTGACACGGCCTGGGGGAACCACACCGATAAGCTCATCTTT. The chain links TRDV2 to TRDJ1; 8 bases line up with TRDD3. From germline, CDR1 is GEAIGNYY and CDR2 EKD. CDR3 length: 16 residues.

Notes on this clone: A far larger clone is one nucleotide away, so this likely arose from a read error. The same CDR3 is also encoded by other DNA sequences in this sample. The CDR3 sequence is CALGNPVVGDHTDKLIF. The CDR3, as DNA: TGTGCTCTTGGGAACCCCGTGGTGGGGGATCACACCGACAAACTCATCTTT. V is TRDV1 and J is TRDJ1; 8 bases are shared with TRDD3. The CDR3 covers 17 residues. Germline V lookup: CDR1 TSWWSYY, CDR2 QGS.

Note on this clone: Only one base separates this from a far larger clonotype, so it likely reflects a read error. This sequence joins TRDV3 and TRDJ1, with 7 bases matching TRDD3. The J gene was not available in TCRdb and was assigned here by matching the DNA to germline segments. The CDR3 runs to 16 residues. The germline V gene encodes CDR1 TVYSNPD and CDR2 GDNSRS (reference sequence). J gave up 2 bases and V 2 bases, and 14 bases lay outside the gene matches. For the CDR3, the DNA is TGTGCCTTTCCTGGCTGGGGGTCCGAGCCGACCGATAAACTCATCTTT. Amino acids: CAFPGWGSEPTDKLIF.